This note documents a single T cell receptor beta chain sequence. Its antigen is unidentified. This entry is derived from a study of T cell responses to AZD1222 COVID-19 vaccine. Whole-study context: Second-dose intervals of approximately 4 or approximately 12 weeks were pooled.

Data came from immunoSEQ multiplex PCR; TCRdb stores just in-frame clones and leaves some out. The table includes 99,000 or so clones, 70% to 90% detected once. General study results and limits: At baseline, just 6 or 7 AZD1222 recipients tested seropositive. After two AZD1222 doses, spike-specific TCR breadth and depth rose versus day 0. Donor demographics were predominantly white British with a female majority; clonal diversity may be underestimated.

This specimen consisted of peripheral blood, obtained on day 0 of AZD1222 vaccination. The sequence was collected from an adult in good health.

The CDR3 DNA is TGTGCCAGCACTATCACGTGGGGGAAAGGCTATGGCTACACCTTC. Amino acid sequence: CASTITWGKGYGYTF. The chain recombines TRBV2 with TRBJ1-2, with a tentative D call TRBD1 (5 bases). Germline V gene data show CDR1 as SNHLY and CDR2 as FYNNEI. The CDR3 is 15 amino acids. Trimming pared 7 bases from V and 4 bases from J, leaving 19 bases between.